Below are 21 T cell receptor beta chains sequenced from a single sample in a study of neurological immune-mediated disorders. TCRdb reprocessed the 5' RACE reads via MiXCR and lists one record per CDR3 protein. The sample shows about 57,000 distinct CDR3 sequences, more than 9.5% of them seen only once. Sequences were obtained from PBMCs. The receptors stem from a woman aged 55-69 years with HTLV-1-associated myelopathy (HAM/TSP).

This clonotype was counted ten times or more. The chain carries TRBV5-6 and TRBJ1-1; TRBD1 aligns across 7 bases. The V gene end was trimmed by 4 bases and the J gene end by 5 bases; junction bases not matched to a gene: 5. Germline V gives CDR1 SGHDT, CDR2 YYEEEE. CDR3 length: 13 residues. Here the CDR3 reads CASSLDRVTEAFF. In DNA form, the CDR3 reads TGTGCCAGCAGCCTAGACAGGGTTACTGAAGCTTTCTTT.

This clonotype was recorded many times. The V gene is TRBV29-1, the J gene TRBJ1-2; D not certain. This CDR3 has 12 amino acids. The germline gives CDR1 SQVTM, CDR2 ANQGSEA. Trimming left V 6 bases short and J 4 bases short, with 12 bases between. CDR3 in amino acids: CSVQSMGYGYTF. The CDR3 DNA is TGCAGCGTCCAATCTATGGGCTATGGCTACACCTTC.

This clonotype was recorded many times. V and J are TRBV5-6 and TRBJ2-1; TRBD2 matches at 7 bases. This CDR3 spans 13 amino acids. With 4 bases clipped from V and 7 bases from J, the junction kept 5 bases outside the gene matches. Germline CDR1 and CDR2: SGHDT and YYEEEE. This CDR3 is CASSPGGGNEQFF. The CDR3 DNA reads TGTGCCAGCAGCCCGGGGGGAGGGAATGAGCAGTTCTTC. Looking up the rest from reference TRBV5-6 and TRBJ2-1 gives the full variable domain: DAGVTQSPTHLIKTRGQQVTLRCSPKSGHDTVSWYQQALGQGPQFIFQYYEEEERQRGNFPDRFSGHQFPNYSSELNVNALLLGDSALYLCASSPGGGNEQFFGPGTRLTVL.

This clonotype has ten or more counts. V gene TRBV3-1 combines with J gene TRBJ2-1; tentatively, D is TRBD1 (6 bases). Trimming took off 3 bases at V and 0 bases at J, with 9 bases between the two ends. Per germline, CDR1 LGHDT and CDR2 YNNKEL (reference sequence). CDR3 length equals 15 residues. The CDR3 DNA sequence: TGTGCCAGCAGCCATGGGGACACCTCCTACAATGAGCAGTTCTTC. Protein product: CASSHGDTSYNEQFF.

This clonotype was seen repeatedly, ten times or more. V usage is TRBV20-1 and J usage is TRBJ1-4; perhaps TRBD1 as D (5 bases). CDR3 size: 15 residues. CDR1 and CDR2 from the germline V gene are DFQATT and SNEGSKA (reference sequence). V was pared by 2 bases and J by 8 bases, with 18 bases between. CDR3 nucleotides: TGCAGTGCTAGATCCGGGGGTACGGCCTTGGAAAAACTGTTTTTT. This gives the protein CSARSGGTALEKLFF.

The rearrangement links TRBV7-8 to TRBJ2-2; 7 bases are shared with TRBD2. The CDR3 loop spans 17 amino acids. The germline V gene encodes CDR1 SGHVS and CDR2 FQNEAQ. The V segment lost 3 bases and the J segment 5 bases; nucleotides outside the gene matches: 12. CDR3 residues: CASSLFASGIMTGELFF. The CDR3 coding sequence is TGTGCCAGCAGCTTGTTTGCGAGCGGGATCATGACCGGGGAGCTGTTTTTT.

The chain carries TRBV5-1 and TRBJ2-7; D gene uncertain. Germline-derived CDR1 and CDR2 are SGHRS and YFSETQ. CDR3 length equals 14 residues. V was clipped by 0 bases and J by 1 base, with 8 bases between them. CDR3 loop: CASSLDGYSYEQYF. CDR3 nucleotide sequence: TGCGCCAGCAGCTTGGATGGGTATTCCTACGAGCAGTACTTC.

This clonotype showed up many times. The chain joins TRBV12-3 or TRBV12-4 to TRBJ2-3; weak D call: TRBD2 (5 bases). The V end was cut by 3 bases, the J end by 0 bases, with 7 bases between. The CDR3 is 14 amino acids. The CDR3: CASSFGGSTDTQYF. Written as DNA, the CDR3 is TGTGCCAGCAGTTTTGGCGGGAGCACAGATACGCAGTATTTT.

This clonotype was seen repeatedly, ten times or more. The rearrangement uses TRBV15 and TRBJ2-3; the D is unclear. Germline CDR1 reads LNHNV; CDR2 reads YYDKDF (reference sequence). The CDR3 spans 12 residues. V dropped 1 base and J dropped 4 bases, with 3 bases sitting between them. Here the CDR3 reads CATSRVPDTQYF. As DNA, the CDR3 is TGTGCCACCAGCAGAGTTCCAGATACGCAGTATTTT.

This clonotype was counted at least ten times. V and J are TRBV6-2 or TRBV6-3 and TRBJ1-2, with D perhaps TRBD1 (6 bases). V was cut by 0 bases and J by 1 base, with 15 bases left in between. The CDR3 extends over 17 amino acids. Germline V CDR1 and CDR2: MNHEY, SVGEGT. CDR3 DNA sequence: TGTGCCAGCAGTTACTCCGGGACAAATAATTATAACTATGGCTACACCTTC. Residues: CASSYSGTNNYNYGYTF.

In this sample, this clonotype turned up many times. The chain links TRBV10-3 to TRBJ2-6; D unclear. The germline V gene has CDR1 ENHRY and CDR2 SYGVKD. Between the trimmed V and J ends, which lost 7 bases and 4 bases, there was a span of 8 bases. This CDR3 is 13 amino acids long. The CDR3 bases are TGTGCCATCACCAGGCCAGGGGCCAACGTCCTGACTTTC. Translation: CAITRPGANVLTF.

At least ten counts were recorded for this clonotype. The J gene is TRBJ2-7, the V gene TRBV7-8; D not certain. Trimming stripped 1 base from V and 3 bases from J, with 7 bases between. Looked up from germline, CDR1 is SGHVS and CDR2 is FQNEAQ. This CDR3 region has 13 residues. In DNA, the CDR3 is TGTGCCAGCAGCTTAGAGCCAGTCTACGAGCAGTACTTC. Residues: CASSLEPVYEQYF. The whole variable domain, remainder taken from reference TRBV7-8 and TRBJ2-7, is GAGVSQSPRYKVAKRGQDVALRCDPISGHVSLFWYQQALGQGPEFLTYFQNEAQLDKSGLPSDRFFAERPEGSVSTLKIQRTQQEDSAVYLCASSLEPVYEQYFGPGTRLTVT.

This clonotype has at least ten counts. The gene calls are TRBV6-1 and TRBJ1-6; unclear D gene. The CDR3 has 15 amino acids. From germline, CDR1 is MNHNS and CDR2 SASEGT. Trimming shortened V by 2 bases and J by 7 bases, and 12 bases separated the two germline ends. Here the CDR3 DNA reads TGTGCCAGCAGTGAAAAGGGAGCGGGCAATTCACCCCTCCACTTT. It specifies CASSEKGAGNSPLHF.

The sample holds many counts of this clonotype. This rearrangement joins TRBV5-1 to TRBJ2-1; D is uncertain. Germline V gene lookup returns CDR1 SGHRS and CDR2 YFSETQ. Deletions cut 0 bases from V and 3 bases from J, with 10 bases between. This CDR3 is built from 15 residues. The CDR3: CASSLVPLGYNEQFF. For the CDR3, the DNA is TGCGCCAGCAGCTTGGTTCCCCTAGGCTACAATGAGCAGTTCTTC. Variable domain in full (rest from reference TRBV5-1 and TRBJ2-1): KAGVTQTPRYLIKTRGQQVTLSCSPISGHRSVSWYQQTPGQGLQFLFEYFSETQRNKGNFPGRFSGRQFSNSRSEMNVSTLELGDSALYLCASSLVPLGYNEQFFGPGTRLTVL.

In its sample, this clonotype was seen many times. The chain carries TRBV5-1 and TRBJ2-1; tentative D call: TRBD2 (6 bases). The CDR3 sequence is 15 residues long. Germline CDR1 is SGHRS and CDR2 is YFSETQ. Trimming left V 6 bases short and J 0 bases short, with 13 bases between. Here the CDR3 DNA reads TGCGCCAGCAACAAGGACGGGAGCTCCTACAATGAGCAGTTCTTC. It yields the protein CASNKDGSSYNEQFF.

This clonotype was counted ten times or more. J is TRBJ2-5 and V is TRBV7-6; 11 bases match TRBD2. Trimming took 3 bases from V and 5 from J; bases not matched to a gene: 8. The CDR3 is 16 amino acids. Germline CDR1 and CDR2: SGHVS and FNYEAQ. CDR3 nucleotides: TGTGCCAGCAGCTTCTCCGGGACTAGCGGCCAGGAGACCCAGTACTTC. This codes for CASSFSGTSGQETQYF.

This clonotype has at least ten counts. V is TRBV9 and J is TRBJ2-2; TRBD2 agrees at 7 bases. The ends lost 0 bases at V and 0 bases at J; junction bases unmatched: 2. Germline-derived CDR1 and CDR2 are SGDLS and YYNGEE. The CDR3 consists of 16 residues. The CDR3 nucleotides read TGTGCCAGCAGCGTAGGAGCGGGGACGAACACCGGGGAGCTGTTTTTT. Its protein is CASSVGAGTNTGELFF.

Notes on this clonotype: A clone one base away is much larger, so this may be a read error. The V gene is TRBV5-1, the J gene TRBJ2-5; a possible D gene is TRBD1 (6 bases). The CDR3 runs 14 residues. Germline CDR1 reads SGHRS; CDR2 reads YFSETQ. CDR3 sequence (DNA): TGCGCCAACAGCTTACAGGGTCTTAAAGAGACCCAGTACTTC. It specifies CANSLQGLKETQYF.

This clonotype was found a few times. Just one base apart from a much larger clone, this may be a read error. The rearrangement joins TRBV20-1 to TRBJ1-2; D is ambiguous. Trimming removed 5 bases at V and 6 bases at J, with 19 bases between. The CDR3 totals 14 residues. From germline, CDR1 is DFQATT and CDR2 SNEGSKA (reference sequence). The CDR3 bases are TGCAGTGCTCGCGGGATGCTGGATAGGGATGGCTACACCTTC. Protein product: CSARGMLDRDGYTF.

Many counts were recorded for this clonotype. The chain recombines TRBV5-1 with TRBJ2-7, with D unclear. Germline V gene data show CDR1 as SGHRS and CDR2 as YFSETQ. V lost 4 bases, J lost 0 bases, and 11 bases lay in between. The CDR3 is 14 residues long. The CDR3 spells CASSGDSSSYEQYF. In DNA form, the CDR3 reads TGCGCCAGCAGCGGCGACTCGAGCTCCTACGAGCAGTACTTC.

This clonotype has ten or more counts. The genes are TRBV29-1 and TRBJ1-1; D is undetermined. V was shortened by 4 bases and J by 1 base, with 13 bases between the two germline ends. This CDR3 is built from 14 residues. Germline CDR1 reads SQVTM; CDR2 reads ANQGSEA. The CDR3 nucleotides are TGCAGCGTTGGAGCCTGGACCTCGAACACTGAAGCTTTCTTT. It encodes CSVGAWTSNTEAFF.